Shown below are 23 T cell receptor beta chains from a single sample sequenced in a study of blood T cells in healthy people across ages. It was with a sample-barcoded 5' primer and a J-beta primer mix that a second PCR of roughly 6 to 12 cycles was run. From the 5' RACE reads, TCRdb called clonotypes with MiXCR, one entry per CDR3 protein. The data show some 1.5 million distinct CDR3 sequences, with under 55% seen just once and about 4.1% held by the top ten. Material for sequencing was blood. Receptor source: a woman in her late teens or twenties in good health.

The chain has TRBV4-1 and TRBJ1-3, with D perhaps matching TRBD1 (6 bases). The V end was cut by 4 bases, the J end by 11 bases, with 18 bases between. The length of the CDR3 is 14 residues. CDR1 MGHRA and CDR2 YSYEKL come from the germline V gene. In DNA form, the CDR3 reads TGCGCCAGCAGCCTCGGGACGGGGGCCCCGGCCATATATTTT. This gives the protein CASSLGTGAPAIYF.

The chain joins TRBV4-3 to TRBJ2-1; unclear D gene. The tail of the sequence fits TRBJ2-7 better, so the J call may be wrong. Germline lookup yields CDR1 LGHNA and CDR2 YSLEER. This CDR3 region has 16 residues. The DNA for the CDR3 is TGCGCCAGCAGCCACAGACAAGGTTTAGGGTACAATGAGCAGTACTTC. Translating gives CASSHRQGLGYNEQYF.

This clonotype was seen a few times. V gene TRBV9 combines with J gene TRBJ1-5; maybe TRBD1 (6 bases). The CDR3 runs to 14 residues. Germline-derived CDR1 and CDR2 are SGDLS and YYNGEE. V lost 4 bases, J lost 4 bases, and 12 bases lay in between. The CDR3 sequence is CASSQQGLNQPQHF. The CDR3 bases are TGTGCCAGCAGCCAACAGGGCCTTAATCAGCCCCAGCATTTT.

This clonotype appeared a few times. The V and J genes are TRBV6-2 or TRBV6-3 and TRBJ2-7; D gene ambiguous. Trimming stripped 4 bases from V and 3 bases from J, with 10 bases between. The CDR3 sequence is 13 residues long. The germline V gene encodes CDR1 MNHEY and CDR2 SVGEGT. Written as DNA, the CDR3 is TGTGCCAGCAGTTCCGGATACTACTACGAGCAGTACTTC. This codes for CASSSGYYYEQYF.

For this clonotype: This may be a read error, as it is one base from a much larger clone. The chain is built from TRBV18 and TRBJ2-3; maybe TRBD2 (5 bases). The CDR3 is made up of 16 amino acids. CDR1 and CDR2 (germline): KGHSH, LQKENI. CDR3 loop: CASSPPGVVSTATQYF. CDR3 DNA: TGTGCCAGCTCACCACCCGGGGTTGTTAGCACAGCTACGCAGTATTTT.

The CDR3 here is CASSQRPQLPSEQYF. The CDR3 DNA reads TGTGCCAGCTCTCAACGGCCACAATTACCCTCTGAGCAGTACTTC. The gene calls are TRBV18 and TRBJ2-7; D is unclear. The length of the CDR3 is 15 residues. Germline values: CDR1 KGHSH, CDR2 LQKENI. Between the trimmed V and J ends, which lost 6 bases and 7 bases, there was a span of 22 bases.

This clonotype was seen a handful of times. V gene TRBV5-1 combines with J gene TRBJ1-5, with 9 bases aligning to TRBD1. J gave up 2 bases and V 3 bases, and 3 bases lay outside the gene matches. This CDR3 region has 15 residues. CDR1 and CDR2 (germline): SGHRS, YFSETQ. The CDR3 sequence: CASSWTGDGNQPQHF. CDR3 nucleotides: TGCGCCAGCAGCTGGACAGGGGATGGCAATCAGCCCCAGCATTTT. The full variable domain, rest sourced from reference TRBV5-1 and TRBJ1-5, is KAGVTQTPRYLIKTRGQQVTLSCSPISGHRSVSWYQQTPGQGLQFLFEYFSETQRNKGNFPGRFSGRQFSNSRSEMNVSTLELGDSALYLCASSWTGDGNQPQHFGDGTRLSIL.

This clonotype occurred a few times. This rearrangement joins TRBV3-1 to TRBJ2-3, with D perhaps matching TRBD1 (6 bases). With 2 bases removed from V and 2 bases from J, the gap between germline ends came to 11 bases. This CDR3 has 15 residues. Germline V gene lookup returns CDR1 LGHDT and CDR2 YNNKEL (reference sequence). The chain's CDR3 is CASSQQQGNTDTQYF. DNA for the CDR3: TGTGCCAGCAGCCAACAACAGGGCAACACAGATACGCAGTATTTT.

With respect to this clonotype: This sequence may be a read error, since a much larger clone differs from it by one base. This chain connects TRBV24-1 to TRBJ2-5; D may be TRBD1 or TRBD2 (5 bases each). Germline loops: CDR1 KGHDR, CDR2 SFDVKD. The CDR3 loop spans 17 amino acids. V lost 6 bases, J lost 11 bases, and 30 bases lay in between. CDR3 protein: CATSLVGTRNERDEQYF. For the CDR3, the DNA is TGTGCCACCAGTCTTGTCGGGACCCGGAACGAGAGGGATGAGCAGTACTTC.

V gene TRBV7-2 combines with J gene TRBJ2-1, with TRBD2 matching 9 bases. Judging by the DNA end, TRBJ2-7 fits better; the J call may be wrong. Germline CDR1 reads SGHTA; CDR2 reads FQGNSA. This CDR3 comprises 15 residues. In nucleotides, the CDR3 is TGTGCCAGCAGTGCCGGGACTAGCTCCTACAATGAGCAGTACTTC. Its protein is CASSAGTSSYNEQYF.

Here the CDR3 reads CASSLGQGVGYEQYF. The CDR3 region has the DNA TGTGCCAGCAGCTTAGGACAGGGAGTGGGCTACGAGCAGTACTTC. The rearrangement links TRBV7-2 to TRBJ2-7; 7 bases fit TRBD1. V lost 1 base, J lost 3 bases, and 6 bases stayed unmatched. Germline CDR1 is SGHTA and CDR2 is FQGNSA. The CDR3 extends over 15 amino acids.

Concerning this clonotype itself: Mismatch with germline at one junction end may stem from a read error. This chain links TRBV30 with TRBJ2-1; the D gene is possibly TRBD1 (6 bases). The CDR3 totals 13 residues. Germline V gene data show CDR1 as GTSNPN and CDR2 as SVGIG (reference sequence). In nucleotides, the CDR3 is TGTGCCTTGAGTTCCTACAGGGTTCATGAGCAGTTCTTC. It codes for CALSSYRVHEQFF.

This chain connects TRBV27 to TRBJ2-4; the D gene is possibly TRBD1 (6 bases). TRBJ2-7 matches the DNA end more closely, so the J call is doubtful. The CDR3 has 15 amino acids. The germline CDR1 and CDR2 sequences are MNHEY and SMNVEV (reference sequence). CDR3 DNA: TGTGCCAGCAGTTCGTTCCGGGACATAAGTTACGAGCAGTACTTC. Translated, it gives CASSSFRDISYEQYF.

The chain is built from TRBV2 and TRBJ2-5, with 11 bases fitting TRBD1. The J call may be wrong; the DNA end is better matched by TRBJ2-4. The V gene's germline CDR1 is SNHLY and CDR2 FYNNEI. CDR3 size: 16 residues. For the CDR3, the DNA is TGTGCCAGCAGCCTCGGACAGGGGGCAGCCAAAAACATTCAGTACTTC. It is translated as CASSLGQGAAKNIQYF.

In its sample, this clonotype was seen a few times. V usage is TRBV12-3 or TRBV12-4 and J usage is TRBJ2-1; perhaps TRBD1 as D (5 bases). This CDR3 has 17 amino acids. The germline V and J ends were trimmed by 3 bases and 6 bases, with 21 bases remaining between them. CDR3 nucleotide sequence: TGTGCCAGCAGTTTGGGCCCGGGCGATTATGGGGCCAATGAGCAGTTCTTC. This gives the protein CASSLGPGDYGANEQFF.

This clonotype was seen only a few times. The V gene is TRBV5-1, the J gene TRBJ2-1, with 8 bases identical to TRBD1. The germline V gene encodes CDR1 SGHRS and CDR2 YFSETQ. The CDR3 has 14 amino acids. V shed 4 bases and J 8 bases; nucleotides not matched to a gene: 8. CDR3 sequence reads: CASSRGQGGDEQFF. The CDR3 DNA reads TGCGCCAGCAGCCGTGGACAGGGTGGGGATGAGCAGTTCTTC.

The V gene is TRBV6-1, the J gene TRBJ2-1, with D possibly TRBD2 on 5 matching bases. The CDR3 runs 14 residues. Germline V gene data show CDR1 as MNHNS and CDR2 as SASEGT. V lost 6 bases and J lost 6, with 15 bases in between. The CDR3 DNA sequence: TGTGCCAGCAGGAGTAGCGTCACCTTCAATGAGCAGTTCTTC. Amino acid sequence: CASRSSVTFNEQFF.

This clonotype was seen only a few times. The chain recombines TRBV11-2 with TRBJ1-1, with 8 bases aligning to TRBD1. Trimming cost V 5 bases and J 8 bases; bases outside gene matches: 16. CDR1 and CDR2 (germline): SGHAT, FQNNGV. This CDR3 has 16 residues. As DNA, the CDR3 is TGTGCCAGCAGCCCATGGCGCCCAGGGGGCGCCTCCGAAGCTTTCTTT. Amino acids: CASSPWRPGGASEAFF. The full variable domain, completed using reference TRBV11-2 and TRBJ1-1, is EAGVAQSPRYKIIEKRQSVAFWCNPISGHATLYWYQQILGQGPKLLIQFQNNGVVDDSQLPKDRFSAERLKGVDSTLKIQPAKLEDSAVYLCASSPWRPGGASEAFFGQGTRLTVV.

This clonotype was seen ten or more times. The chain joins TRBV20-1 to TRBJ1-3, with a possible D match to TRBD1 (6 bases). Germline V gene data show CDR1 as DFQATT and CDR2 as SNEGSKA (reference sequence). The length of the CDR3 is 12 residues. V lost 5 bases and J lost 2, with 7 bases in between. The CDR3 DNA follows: TGCAGTGCTGGGACAACTGGAAACACCATATATTTT. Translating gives CSAGTTGNTIYF.

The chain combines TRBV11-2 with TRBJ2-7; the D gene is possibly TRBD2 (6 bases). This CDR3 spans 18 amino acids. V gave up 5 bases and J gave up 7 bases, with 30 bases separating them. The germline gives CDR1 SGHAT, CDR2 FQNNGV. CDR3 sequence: CASSPQAGFTVSYNEQYF. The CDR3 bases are TGTGCCAGCAGCCCTCAGGCGGGATTCACGGTCTCCTACAATGAGCAGTACTTC.

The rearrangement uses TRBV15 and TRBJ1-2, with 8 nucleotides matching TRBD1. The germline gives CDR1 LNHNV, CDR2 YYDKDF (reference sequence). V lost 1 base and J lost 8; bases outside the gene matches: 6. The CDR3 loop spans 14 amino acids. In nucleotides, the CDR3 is TGTGCCACCAGCAGAGCGGACAGGGCGAGGGGCTACACCTTC. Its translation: CATSRADRARGYTF.

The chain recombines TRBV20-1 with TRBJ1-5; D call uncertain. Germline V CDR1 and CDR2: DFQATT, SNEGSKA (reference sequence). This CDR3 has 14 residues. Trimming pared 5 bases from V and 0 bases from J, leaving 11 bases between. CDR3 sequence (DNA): TGCAGTGCTCTAGACGCAAATAGCAATCAGCCCCAGCATTTT. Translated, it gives CSALDANSNQPQHF.

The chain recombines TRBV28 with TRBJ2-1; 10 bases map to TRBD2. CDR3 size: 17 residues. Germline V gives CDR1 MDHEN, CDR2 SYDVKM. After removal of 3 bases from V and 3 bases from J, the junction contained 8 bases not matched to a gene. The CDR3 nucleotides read TGTGCCAGCAGTTTCGCCGCTCTAGCGGGAGTCTACAATGAGCAGTTCTTC. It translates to CASSFAALAGVYNEQFF.